Following are 31 T cell receptor beta chains from one sample sequenced in a study of cytomegalovirus exposure and HLA in healthy donors. The PCR made use of 60 Vbeta and 13 Jbeta primers. Only in-frame clones appear in the TCRdb table, and some are missing; sequencing was by immunoSEQ multiplex PCR. The data show roughly 150,000 clones, 70% to 75% seen once. Sample: PBMCs. These receptors originate from a man between 18 and 35 years old in good health and CMV-seropositive.

This chain connects TRBV7-9 to TRBJ2-5; tentatively, D is TRBD1 (6 bases). The CDR3 runs to 16 residues. Germline CDR1 SEHNR, CDR2 FQNEAQ (reference sequence). V dropped 5 bases and J dropped 0 bases, with 16 bases sitting between them. The CDR3, as DNA: TGTGCCAGCAGCACCGAAGGACAGACGTACCAAGAGACCCAGTACTTC. This codes for CASSTEGQTYQETQYF.

This chain connects TRBV27 to TRBJ1-1, with D possibly being TRBD1 (6 bases). V shed 5 bases and J shed 5 bases, with 12 bases lying between them. The CDR3 extends over 13 amino acids. Germline V gene data show CDR1 as MNHEY and CDR2 as SMNVEV (reference sequence). The CDR3 nucleotides read TGTGCCAGCAGTCCAGACCAGGGGACTGAAGCTTTCTTT. Protein sequence: CASSPDQGTEAFF.

The chain combines TRBV27 with TRBJ1-2; 9 positions agree with TRBD1. The V segment lost 3 bases and the J segment 8 bases; nucleotides outside the gene matches: 7. The germline V gene has CDR1 MNHEY and CDR2 SMNVEV (reference sequence). CDR3 length: 14 amino acids. The CDR3 spells CASSFAGQGSGYTF. The CDR3 DNA reads TGTGCCAGCAGTTTTGCGGGACAGGGATCCGGCTACACCTTC.

This chain connects TRBV19 to TRBJ1-1; TRBD1 agrees at 7 bases. The length of the CDR3 is 17 residues. The junction had 13 bases not matched to a gene; V was cut back by 6 bases and J by 0 bases. Looked up from germline, CDR1 is LNHDA and CDR2 is SQIVND (reference sequence). Written as DNA, the CDR3 is TGTGCCAGTAGGAAACTCGGGACAGAGCGATTGAACACTGAAGCTTTCTTT. Its protein is CASRKLGTERLNTEAFF.

The CDR3 loop is CASKPGDLREAFF. The CDR3 DNA is TGCGCCAGCAAACCCGGGGATCTCCGTGAAGCTTTCTTT. This chain links TRBV10-2 with TRBJ1-1; D not certain. V shed 7 bases and J shed 7 bases, with 16 bases lying between them. The CDR3 has 13 residues. The V gene's germline CDR1 is WSHSY and CDR2 SAAADI.

This rearrangement joins TRBV12-1 to TRBJ1-1; the DNA was not used to check the table's D call, TRBD1. TRBV12-1 is described as a pseudogene. This CDR3 region has 15 residues. This CDR3 reads CASSFVQGDNTEAFF. The CDR3 DNA reads as TGTGCCAGCAGCTTTGTGCAGGGGGATAACACTGAAGCTTTCTTT.

The genes are TRBV13 and TRBJ2-1, with D maybe TRBD1 (6 bases). Germline CDR1 is PRHDT and CDR2 is FYEKMQ (reference sequence). There are 14 residues in the CDR3. V lost 5 bases, J lost 8 bases, and 16 bases lay in between. Here the CDR3 reads CASSMGGQGYEQFF. DNA of the CDR3: TGTGCCAGCAGCATGGGCGGGCAGGGGTATGAGCAGTTCTTC.

This clone was counted between two and nine times. The CDR3 nucleotides read TGTGCCAGCAGTCCCGGGACACCCTATGGCTACACCTTC. Residues: CASSPGTPYGYTF. V is TRBV27 and J is TRBJ1-2; maybe TRBD1 (6 bases). The CDR3 is made up of 13 amino acids. Germline V gives CDR1 MNHEY, CDR2 SMNVEV (reference sequence). The ends were cut back, 5 bases at V and 4 bases at J, with 11 bases in the middle.

This clone was seen just once. The V gene is TRBV9, the J gene TRBJ1-5, with 9 bases fitting TRBD1. Germline V lookup: CDR1 SGDLS, CDR2 YYNGEE. V was clipped by 4 bases and J by 7 bases; unmatched bases: 6. The CDR3 spans 14 residues. CDR3 amino acids: CASSRGTGHQPQHF. Here the CDR3 DNA reads TGTGCCAGCAGCAGGGGGACAGGGCACCAGCCCCAGCATTTT.

This clone has more than one count but fewer than ten. At one end the junction does not follow the germline gene, possibly because of a read error. The V and J genes are TRBV7-7 and TRBJ2-3, with D possibly TRBD2 on 5 matching bases. Germline V gives CDR1 SSHAT, CDR2 FNYEAQ (reference sequence). This CDR3 has 15 residues. The CDR3 coding sequence is TGTGCTAGCAGCCCTACCGGAAGCGGCGCAGATACGCAGTATTTT. Its protein is CASSPTGSGADTQYF.

The chain is built from TRBV19 and TRBJ2-3; TRBD1 might be the D (6 bases). CDR3 size: 14 residues. The V gene lost 5 bases and the J gene lost 2 bases, with 11 bases spanning the gap. From germline, CDR1 is LNHDA and CDR2 SQIVND (reference sequence). The CDR3 spells CASSDTGITDTQYF. CDR3 DNA sequence: TGTGCCAGTAGTGACACAGGGATCACAGATACGCAGTATTTT.

This CDR3 is CASSVDGKNTGELFF. The CDR3 DNA sequence: TGTGCCAGCAGCGTAGATGGCAAGAACACCGGGGAGCTGTTTTTT. This chain uses TRBV9 with TRBJ2-2; D remains unclear. The germline V gene has CDR1 SGDLS and CDR2 YYNGEE. V was cut by 0 bases and J by 1 base, with 7 bases left in between. The CDR3 is made up of 15 amino acids.

The chain has TRBV12-2 and TRBJ2-1; TRBD2 was called by the table and not checked on the DNA. TRBV12-2 is reported as a pseudogene. The CDR3 runs 15 residues. CDR3 region: CASRLEAWRYNEQFF. In DNA form, the CDR3 reads TGTGCAAGTCGCTTAGAAGCGTGGAGATACAATGAGCAGTTCTTC.

This clone was counted between two and nine times. The chain links TRBV19 to TRBJ1-1; TRBD1 matches 7 bases. The CDR3 runs 14 residues. Per germline, CDR1 LNHDA and CDR2 SQIVND (reference sequence). The V segment lost 5 bases and the J segment 0 bases; nucleotides outside the gene matches: 3. CDR3 protein: CASSLQGMNTEAFF. As DNA, the CDR3 is TGTGCCAGTAGTTTACAGGGGATGAACACTGAAGCTTTCTTT.

On this clone itself: The sample holds other DNA sequences that translate to the same CDR3. This rearrangement joins TRBV30 to TRBJ1-1; TRBD1 aligns across 9 bases. The CDR3 loop spans 13 amino acids. Losses at the gene ends were 1 base for V and 5 bases for J; bases not matched to a gene: 2. Germline V lookup: CDR1 GTSNPN, CDR2 SVGIG (reference sequence). The DNA for the CDR3 is TGTGCCTGGAGTGCCGACAGGGGGACTGAAGCTTTCTTT. It encodes CAWSADRGTEAFF.

This clone was seen only once. In DNA, the CDR3 is TGTGCCAGCAAGGCAGGGGAGGGCGAGCAGTACGTC. It specifies CASKAGEGEQYV. The chain combines TRBV6-5 with TRBJ2-7, with D perhaps matching TRBD2 (7 bases). The CDR3 runs 12 residues. Germline loops: CDR1 MNHEY, CDR2 SVGAGI. The V end was cut by 7 bases, the J end by 6 bases, with 13 bases between.

CDR3 coding DNA: TGTGCCAGTAGTTCCCGCTCCGGACAGGGTAGTGCTGAAGCTTTCTTT. Translating gives CASSSRSGQGSAEAFF. This chain joins TRBV19 and TRBJ1-1, with TRBD1 identical over 8 bases. The junction had 14 bases not matched to a gene; V was cut back by 5 bases and J by 6 bases. This CDR3 has 16 residues. Germline CDR1 reads LNHDA; CDR2 reads SQIVND (reference sequence).

V is TRBV30 and J is TRBJ1-5, with D possibly matching TRBD1 (5 bases). This CDR3 has 13 amino acids. Trimming left V 0 bases short and J 8 bases short, with 11 bases between. Germline CDR1 is GTSNPN and CDR2 is SVGIG (reference sequence). The CDR3 spells CAWSVAGPKPQHF. In DNA, the CDR3 is TGTGCCTGGAGTGTGGCGGGGCCAAAGCCCCAGCATTTT.

The chain couples TRBV23-1 to TRBJ2-7, with 8 bases lining up with TRBD1. TRBV23-1 is sorted into the ORF group, with uncertain function. This CDR3 is built from 14 residues. The ends lost 2 bases at V and 5 bases at J; junction bases unmatched: 5. The CDR3 is CASSQPPGGHEQYV. Here the CDR3 DNA reads TGCGCCAGCAGTCAACCCCCAGGGGGCCACGAGCAGTACGTC.

The chain combines TRBV7-2 with TRBJ1-2; D is possibly TRBD1 (5 bases). Trimming stripped 2 bases from V and 3 bases from J, with 10 bases between. CDR3 size: 14 residues. CDR1 is SGHTA, CDR2 FQGNSA, per germline. CDR3 amino acids: CASSLQGGDYGYTF. As DNA, the CDR3 is TGTGCCAGCAGCTTACAGGGAGGGGACTATGGCTACACCTTC.

The V and J genes are TRBV7-9 and TRBJ2-7; 9 nucleotides align to TRBD1. V lost 3 bases to trimming and J lost 6 bases; unmatched junction nucleotides: 6. The V gene's germline CDR1 is SEHNR and CDR2 FQNEAQ (reference sequence). This CDR3 has 14 residues. The CDR3 sequence is CASSLGQGNGEQYV. The CDR3 bases are TGTGCCAGCAGCTTGGGACAGGGAAATGGCGAGCAGTACGTC.

This clone was counted between two and nine times. This sequence joins TRBV6-5 and TRBJ2-7; D unclear. Per germline, CDR1 MNHEY and CDR2 SVGAGI. CDR3 size: 12 residues. Trimming cost V 0 bases and J 4 bases, with 4 bases left between them. For the CDR3, the DNA is TGTGCCAGCAGTTACTCGAGGTACGAGCAGTACGTC. Protein product: CASSYSRYEQYV.

This sequence joins TRBV19 and TRBJ1-1, with D maybe TRBD1 (5 bases). Deletions cut 6 bases from V and 1 base from J, with 18 bases between. Germline V gives CDR1 LNHDA, CDR2 SQIVND (reference sequence). There are 16 residues in the CDR3. The CDR3 spells CASRTGGTQGNTEAFF. The CDR3 DNA follows: TGTGCCAGTAGAACAGGAGGGACTCAGGGGAACACTGAAGCTTTCTTT.

The genes are TRBV18 and TRBJ1-1; no clear D gene. The CDR3 consists of 13 residues. V lost 2 bases and J 6 bases, leaving 10 bases between the germline ends. Germline CDR1 is KGHSH and CDR2 is LQKENI. CDR3 in DNA: TGTGCCAGCTCACCATCTATGCAAGCTGAAGCTTTCTTT. This translates into CASSPSMQAEAFF. Filled out from reference TRBV18 and TRBJ1-1, the complete variable domain reads NAGVMQNPRHLVRRRGQEARLRCSPMKGHSHVYWYRQLPEEGLKFMVYLQKENIIDESGMPKERFSAEFPKEGPSILRIQQVVRGDSAAYFCASSPSMQAEAFFGQGTRLTVV.

The CDR3 protein is CASSLVGQGGTEAFF. CDR3 coding DNA: TGTGCCAGCAGCTTGGTGGGCCAGGGGGGCACTGAAGCTTTCTTT. V usage is TRBV5-4 and J usage is TRBJ1-1; 7 nucleotides line up with TRBD1. Germline assignment: CDR1 SGHNT and CDR2 YYREEE (reference sequence). Germline trimming cut 0 bases from V and 4 bases from J; bases unmatched to any gene: 6. This CDR3 region has 15 residues.

The chain combines TRBV18 with TRBJ2-1, with TRBD2 matching 12 bases. Germline CDR1 is KGHSH and CDR2 is LQKENI. This CDR3 comprises 16 residues. V lost 0 bases and J lost 5; bases outside the gene matches: 2. The CDR3 sequence is CASSPPTSGRHNEQFF. As DNA, the CDR3 is TGTGCCAGCTCACCACCTACTAGCGGGAGGCACAATGAGCAGTTCTTC.

The chain links TRBV6-1 to TRBJ1-2; 9 positions match TRBD1. V lost 4 bases, J lost 7 bases, and 10 bases stayed unmatched. CDR3 length: 15 residues. In germline, CDR1 is MNHNS, CDR2 SASEGT. CDR3 bases: TGTGCCAGCAGTGTCCAGGACAGGGGTCTTGGTGGCTACACCTTC. The encoded protein is CASSVQDRGLGGYTF.

This clone has only one observation. The chain combines TRBV28 with TRBJ1-2; D remains unclear. V lost 5 bases and J lost 8, with 12 bases in between. The CDR3 length is 12 residues. Germline CDR1 is MDHEN and CDR2 is SYDVKM. The CDR3 is CASSVSPSGYTF. CDR3 coding DNA: TGTGCCAGCAGTGTATCCCCCTCCGGCTACACCTTC.

This chain's CDR3 is CASSALTGQGTYGYTF. In DNA, the CDR3 is TGTGCCAGCAGCGCCCTGACGGGACAGGGTACCTATGGCTACACCTTC. V usage is TRBV25-1 and J usage is TRBJ1-2; 9 bases are shared with TRBD1. V lost 6 bases to trimming and J lost 4 bases; unmatched junction nucleotides: 12. CDR3 length: 16 residues. CDR1 and CDR2 from the germline V gene are MGHDK and SYGVNS.

The count of this clone is one. V and J are TRBV5-8 and TRBJ2-1; possible D gene TRBD1, 5 bases. CDR3 length equals 13 residues. V was shortened by 3 bases and J by 7 bases, with 11 bases between the two germline ends. From germline, CDR1 is SGHTS and CDR2 YDEGEE. The CDR3 coding sequence is TGTGCCAGCAGCTCAAGGAAGGGGAATGAGCAGTTCTTC. Amino acids: CASSSRKGNEQFF.

The chain employs TRBV11-2 and TRBJ1-2; D is uncertain. The germline CDR1 and CDR2 sequences are SGHAT and FQNNGV. Trimming pared 3 bases from V and 8 bases from J, leaving 10 bases between. This CDR3 is 12 amino acids long. The CDR3 region is CASSFEVGGYTF. In DNA form, the CDR3 reads TGTGCCAGCAGCTTCGAGGTTGGAGGCTACACCTTC. The whole variable domain, filled in from reference TRBV11-2 and TRBJ1-2, reads EAGVAQSPRYKIIEKRQSVAFWCNPISGHATLYWYQQILGQGPKLLIQFQNNGVVDDSQLPKDRFSAERLKGVDSTLKIQPAKLEDSAVYLCASSFEVGGYTFGSGTRLTVV.